This record covers a single TCR beta chain. The entry originates in a study of blood T cell repertoires in COVID-19. The repertoire was sequenced with immunoSEQ multiplex PCR; TCRdb's copy has only in-frame clones and lacks some. The sample lists 200,000 to 250,000 clones, 83% occurring once. Trimming cost V 1 base and J 13 bases; bases outside gene matches: 12. There are 17 residues in the CDR3. Germline V lookup: CDR1 LGHDT, CDR2 YNNKEL (reference sequence). The sample comprised PBMCs or T cells enriched from blood (not recorded which). V usage is TRBV3-1 (or the pseudogene TRBV3-2) and J usage is TRBJ2-1; 14 positions agree with TRBD2. This TCR came from a woman aged 40 to 50 who had been exposed to COVID-19. CDR3 sequence (DNA): TGTGCCAGCAGCCAAGGGACCGGGACTAGCGGGGGCTTGCCCCAGTTCTTC. This encodes CASSQGTGTSGGLPQFF.